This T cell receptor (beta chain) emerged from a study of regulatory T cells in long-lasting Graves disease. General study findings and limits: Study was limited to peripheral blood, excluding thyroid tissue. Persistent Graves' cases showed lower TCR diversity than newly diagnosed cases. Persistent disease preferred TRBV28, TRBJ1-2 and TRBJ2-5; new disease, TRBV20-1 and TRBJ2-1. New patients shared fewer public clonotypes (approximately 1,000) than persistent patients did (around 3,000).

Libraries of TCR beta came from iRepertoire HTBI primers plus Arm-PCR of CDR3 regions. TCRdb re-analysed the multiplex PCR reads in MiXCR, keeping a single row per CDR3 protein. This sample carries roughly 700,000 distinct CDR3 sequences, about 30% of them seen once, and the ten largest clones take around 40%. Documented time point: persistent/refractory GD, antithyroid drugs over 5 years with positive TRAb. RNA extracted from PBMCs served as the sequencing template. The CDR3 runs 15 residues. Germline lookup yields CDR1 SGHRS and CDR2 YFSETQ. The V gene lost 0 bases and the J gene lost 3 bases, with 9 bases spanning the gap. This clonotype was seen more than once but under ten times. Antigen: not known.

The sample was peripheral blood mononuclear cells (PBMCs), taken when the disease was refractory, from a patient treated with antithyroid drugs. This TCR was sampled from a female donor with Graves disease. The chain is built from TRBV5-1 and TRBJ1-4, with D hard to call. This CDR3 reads CASSLDSMANEKLFF. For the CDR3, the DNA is TGCGCCAGCAGCTTGGACAGCATGGCTAATGAAAAACTGTTTTTT.